The text below deals with one T cell receptor beta chain. Its antigen is undetermined. Next came a second PCR, run for about 7 to 12 cycles, which used a sample-barcoded 5' primer along with a J-beta primer mix. Each CDR3 protein is one row after TCRdb ran MiXCR on the 5' RACE reads. The data hold fewer than 800,000 distinct CDR3 sequences, with around 48% observed a single time. This record belongs to a study of blood T cells in healthy people across ages. Findings and limits, study-wide: Per million T cells, TCR beta diversity dropped roughly linearly as age increased. PBMCs were not sorted, which prevented a conclusive comparison of naive versus antigen-experienced cells. Estimates based on one million T cells were treated as lower bounds.

V was trimmed by 4 bases and J by 1 base, leaving 8 bases between them. CDR1 and CDR2 from the germline V gene are SGHRS and YFSETQ. This CDR3 comprises 13 residues. The receptor was isolated from a woman in her fifties or sixties in good health. Sequenced material: blood. This chain uses TRBV5-1 with TRBJ2-5; D gene uncertain. Here the CDR3 DNA reads TGCGCCAGCAGCCTACTACCCCAAGAGACCCAGTACTTC. This codes for CASSLLPQETQYF.